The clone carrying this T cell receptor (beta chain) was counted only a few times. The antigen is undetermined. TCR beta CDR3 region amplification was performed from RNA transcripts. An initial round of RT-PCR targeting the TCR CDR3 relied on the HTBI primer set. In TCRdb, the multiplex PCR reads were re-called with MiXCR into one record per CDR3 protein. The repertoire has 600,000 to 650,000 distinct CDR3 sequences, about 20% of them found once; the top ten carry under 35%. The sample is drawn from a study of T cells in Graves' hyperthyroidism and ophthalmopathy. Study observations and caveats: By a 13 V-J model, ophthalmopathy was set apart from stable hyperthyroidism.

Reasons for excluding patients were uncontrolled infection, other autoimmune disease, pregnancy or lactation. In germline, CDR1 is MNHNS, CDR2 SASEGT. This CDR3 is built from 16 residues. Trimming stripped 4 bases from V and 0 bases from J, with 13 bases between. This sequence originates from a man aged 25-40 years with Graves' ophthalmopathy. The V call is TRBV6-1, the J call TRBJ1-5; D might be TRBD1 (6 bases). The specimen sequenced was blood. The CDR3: CASSAAGGYSNQPQHF. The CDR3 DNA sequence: TGTGCCAGCAGTGCCGCTGGGGGCTATAGCAATCAGCCCCAGCATTTT.